A selection of T cell receptor beta chains follows, all from one sample in a study of vaccination and CD4 T cells after COVID-19. These receptors lack a known antigen. MiXCR, run by TCRdb on the PCR reads, gives a single entry per CDR3 protein. The table includes roughly 3,700 distinct CDR3 sequences, roughly 78% detected once. Specimen: CD4+ T cells from blood, cultured in vitro. Every receptor here comes from a human donor in good health. Both conserved end residues are part of each CDR3. The order of the fields is J gene, V gene, CDR3 protein.

TRBJ2-7	TRBV27	CASSSIVTDATSYEQYF
TRBJ2-7	TRBV7-2	CASSFSPLGYEQYF
TRBJ1-5	TRBV19	CASMWRTDSNQPQHF
TRBJ2-3	TRBV7-9	CASRPDYPSTDTQYF
TRBJ1-5	TRBV6-1	CASGVRPSAPQHF
TRBJ1-2	TRBV30	CAWSVRGHQLIPNYGYTF
TRBJ1-2	TRBV10-2	CASRADRAEGVNYGYTF
TRBJ2-5	TRBV5-4	CASTSGVAFQETQYF
TRBJ1-3	TRBV6-1	CASSEAATIYF
TRBJ1-1	TRBV6-1	CASSPRQDLMNTEAFF
TRBJ2-5	TRBV20-1	CSKKGGQETQYF
TRBJ2-7	TRBV6-1	CASIGAVAGLAASYEQYF
TRBJ1-1	TRBV20-1	CSASGGLTEAFF
TRBJ1-3	TRBV15	CATSRDRRAGNTIYF
TRBJ2-5	TRBV30	CAWSGLFQETQYF
TRBJ1-2	TRBV19	CASSPLSGGYTF
TRBJ1-6	TRBV7-2	CASRQTEGFAPLHF
TRBJ1-1	TRBV9	CASSVPPGSNTEAFF
TRBJ1-1	TRBV6-5	CASSSLGQGDAFF
TRBJ1-4	TRBV15	CATSRPTGAIATNEKLFF
TRBJ2-3	TRBV10-3	CAISEFRDWISTDTQYF
TRBJ2-7	TRBV6-5	CASSYWGRRGLGNEQYF
TRBJ2-2	TRBV28	CASSWDTGNTGELFF
TRBJ2-5	TRBV2	CASIRLARETQYF
TRBJ2-5	TRBV6-5	CASSYSSGLGQETQYF
TRBJ2-7	TRBV25-1	CASTAGSFYEQYF
TRBJ1-5	TRBV27	CASSSFYRDRGQPQHF
TRBJ2-7	TRBV10-3	CAIRAPGRSYYEQYF
TRBJ1-1	TRBV20-1	CSAALGAHTEAFF
TRBJ1-6	TRBV20-1	CSAIMRGPNNSPLHF
TRBJ2-7	TRBV6-5	CASSSRLVYEQYF
TRBJ2-3	TRBV20-1	CSARETPRGTDTQYF
TRBJ1-2	TRBV5-1	CASSLGGLGYGYTF
TRBJ1-5	TRBV20-1	CSASGSRAQPQHF
TRBJ1-2	TRBV6-2/TRBV6-3	CASSYGQPNYGYTF
TRBJ2-1	TRBV24-1	CATSDRDRGNEQFF
TRBJ2-3	TRBV19	CASSPQTSRYTDTQYF
TRBJ2-7	TRBV30	CAWGTGGPLEQYF
TRBJ2-5	TRBV11-3	CASSLDGRGTQYF
TRBJ1-5	TRBV20-1	CSATDRGQPQHF
TRBJ1-1	TRBV20-1	CSAPKGTGGIDTEAFF
TRBJ2-3	TRBV6-1	CASREGSDTQYF
TRBJ2-3	TRBV9	CASSVSGGESTDTQYF
TRBJ2-5	TRBV7-9	CASSLRGGLGETQYF
TRBJ2-7	TRBV3-1	CASSQYNRDRLSYEQYF
TRBJ2-5	TRBV7-2	CASSLAGGLGTQYF
TRBJ2-5	TRBV7-2	CASSWSGAKTQYF
TRBJ2-2	TRBV27	CASSLLAGYSGELFF
TRBJ2-1	TRBV7-9	CASSPLGIRNEQFF
TRBJ1-1	TRBV5-4	CASSWTDRSRAFF